These T cell receptor beta chains were read from a single sample in a study of naive and memory T cell subsets. In TCRdb, the UMI-ligation and nested PCR reads were re-called with MiXCR into one record per CDR3 protein. The sample shows roughly 98,000 distinct CDR3 sequences, over 7% of them seen only once. What was sequenced was central memory CD4+ T cells from blood. Every receptor here comes from a human donor in good health. Each CDR3 is given with its conserved first and last residue. A D gene is named only where the DNA matches it firmly. Some rows mark clone size as missing; the rest say once, few, many or name a class of expanded clone.

d_call	v_call	clone_size	j_call	cdr3_aa	cdr3_nt
.	TRBV6-6	.	TRBJ1-2	CASSYGTRTLNYGYTF	TGTGCCAGCAGTTATGGCACAAGAACGCTTAACTATGGCTACACCTTC
.	TRBV11-2	many	TRBJ2-5	CASSLRGANIKETQYF	TGTGCCAGCAGCTTACGGGGGGCCAATATCAAAGAGACCCAGTACTTC
.	TRBV7-3	many	TRBJ1-1	CASSLSGDTEAFF	TGTGCCAGCAGCTTATCAGGGGACACTGAAGCTTTCTTT
TRBD1	TRBV7-2	.	TRBJ2-7	CASSPRTGLDEQYF	TGTGCCAGCAGCCCCCGGACAGGGCTGGACGAGCAGTACTTC
.	TRBV7-6	.	TRBJ2-2	CASSPRINTGELFF	TGTGCCAGCAGCCCGAGAATTAACACCGGGGAGCTGTTTTTT
TRBD1	TRBV12-3/TRBV12-4	many	TRBJ1-4	CASSYQGGNEKLFF	TGTGCCAGCAGTTACCAGGGGGGGAATGAAAAACTGTTTTTT
TRBD2	TRBV20-1	.	TRBJ2-5	CSAQRGAGGSQETQYF	TGCAGTGCCCAAAGGGGGGCGGGGGGTTCCCAAGAGACCCAGTACTTC
TRBD2	TRBV5-4	.	TRBJ2-3	CASRSGLAGASDTQYF	TGTGCCAGCAGGTCGGGACTAGCGGGAGCTTCAGATACGCAGTATTTT
.	TRBV20-1	few	TRBJ2-1	CSAGGGAKTKRSYNEQFF	TGCAGTGCAGGAGGGGGCGCTAAGACAAAAAGGTCCTACAATGAGCAGTTCTTC
TRBD1	TRBV28	many	TRBJ2-5	CASSRQQGKRRGETQYF	TGTGCCAGCAGCCGTCAACAGGGGAAGCGGCGAGGAGAGACCCAGTACTTC
TRBD1	TRBV6-2/TRBV6-3	.	TRBJ2-3	CASKTGGADTQYF	TGTGCCAGCAAGACAGGGGGCGCGGATACGCAGTATTTT
.	TRBV7-7	few	TRBJ2-2	CASSLTDNTGELFF	TGTGCCAGCAGCTTAACGGATAACACCGGGGAGCTGTTTTTT
.	TRBV6-2/TRBV6-3	many	TRBJ1-5	CASSYTVGNQPQHF	TGTGCCAGCAGTTACACGGTAGGCAATCAGCCCCAGCATTTT
.	TRBV2	few	TRBJ2-1	CASTQTGNYNEQFF	TGTGCCAGCACACAAACCGGGAACTACAATGAGCAGTTCTTC
TRBD1	TRBV5-5	many	TRBJ2-4	CASSRTGVGNIQYF	TGTGCCAGCAGCCGGACAGGAGTAGGGAACATTCAGTACTTC
.	TRBV20-1	many	TRBJ2-7	CSAPDNSYEQYF	TGCAGTGCTCCGGACAACTCCTACGAGCAGTACTTC
.	TRBV7-2	many	TRBJ1-1	CASSLDQGTEAFF	TGTGCCAGCAGCTTAGATCAGGGCACTGAAGCTTTCTTT
.	TRBV7-8	many	TRBJ1-1	CASSLRGSGTEAFF	TGTGCCAGCAGCTTAAGAGGAAGTGGGACTGAAGCTTTCTTT
TRBD2	TRBV27	many	TRBJ2-1	CASSLPGTSGVGEQFF	TGTGCCAGCAGTTTACCGGGGACTAGCGGGGTAGGGGAGCAGTTCTTC
.	TRBV5-1	few	TRBJ2-1	CASSREAHIGEQFF	TGCGCCAGCAGCCGGGAAGCGCACATCGGTGAGCAGTTCTTC
TRBD2	TRBV12-3/TRBV12-4	many	TRBJ2-1	CASSAWASGLNEQFF	TGTGCCAGCAGCGCGTGGGCTAGCGGGTTGAATGAGCAGTTCTTC
TRBD2	TRBV7-9	few	TRBJ2-7	CASPPPTSADSYEQYF	TGTGCCAGTCCGCCCCCGACTAGCGCGGATTCCTACGAGCAGTACTTC
TRBD1	TRBV5-1	.	TRBJ1-1	CASSAGTGAEAFF	TGCGCCAGCAGCGCCGGGACAGGCGCTGAAGCTTTCTTT
.	TRBV5-1	many	TRBJ1-3	CASSSGPSGNTIYF	TGCGCCAGCAGCTCGGGACCCTCTGGAAACACCATATATTTT
TRBD1	TRBV2	.	TRBJ2-7	CASSEAGQGFEQYF	TGTGCCAGCAGTGAAGCGGGACAGGGGTTCGAGCAGTACTTC
.	TRBV20-1	many	TRBJ2-7	CSARDPTSIYEQYF	TGCAGTGCTAGAGATCCGACTAGTATCTACGAGCAGTACTTC
.	TRBV18	few	TRBJ2-7	CASSLSYSSYEQYF	TGTGCCAGCTCCCTTAGCTACAGCTCCTACGAGCAGTACTTC